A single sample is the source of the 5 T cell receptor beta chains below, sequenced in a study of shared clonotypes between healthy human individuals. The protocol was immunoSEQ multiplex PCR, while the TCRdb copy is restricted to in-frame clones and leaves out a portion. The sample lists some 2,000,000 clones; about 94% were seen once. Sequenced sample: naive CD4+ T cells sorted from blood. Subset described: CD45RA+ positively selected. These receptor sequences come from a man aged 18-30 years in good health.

CDR3 residues: CAWGPRGTF. The CDR3 nucleotides are TGTGCCTGGGGTCCCCGTGGTACCTTC. This chain links TRBV30 with TRBJ1-2; no definite D call. This CDR3 is built from 9 residues. Between the trimmed V and J ends, which lost 5 bases and 14 bases, there was a span of 12 bases. Germline V lookup: CDR1 GTSNPN, CDR2 SVGIG (reference sequence).

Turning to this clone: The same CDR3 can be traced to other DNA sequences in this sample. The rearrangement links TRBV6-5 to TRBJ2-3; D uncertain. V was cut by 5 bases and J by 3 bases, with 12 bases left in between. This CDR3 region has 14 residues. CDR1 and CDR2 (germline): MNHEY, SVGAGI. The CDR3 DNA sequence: TGTGCCAGCAGTCTAACGCCCGGGACAGATACGCAGTATTTT. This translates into CASSLTPGTDTQYF.

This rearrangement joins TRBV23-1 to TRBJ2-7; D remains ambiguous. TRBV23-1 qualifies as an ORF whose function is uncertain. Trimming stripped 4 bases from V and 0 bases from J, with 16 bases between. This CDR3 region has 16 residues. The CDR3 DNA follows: TGCGCCAGCAGTCTACATTTCGGCGGTCTCTCCTACGAGCAGTACTTC. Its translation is CASSLHFGGLSYEQYF.

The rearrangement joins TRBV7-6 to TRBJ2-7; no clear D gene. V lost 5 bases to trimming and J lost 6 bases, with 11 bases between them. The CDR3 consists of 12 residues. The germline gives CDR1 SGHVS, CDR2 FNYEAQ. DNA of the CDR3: TGTGCCAGCAGCCTATTCGGACGCGAGCAGTACTTC. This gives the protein CASSLFGREQYF.

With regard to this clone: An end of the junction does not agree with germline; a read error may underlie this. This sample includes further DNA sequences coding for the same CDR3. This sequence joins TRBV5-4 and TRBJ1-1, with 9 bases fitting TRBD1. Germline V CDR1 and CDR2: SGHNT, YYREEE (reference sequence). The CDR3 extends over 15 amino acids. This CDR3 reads CASTPGQGWNTEAFF. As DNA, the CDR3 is TGTGCCAGCACCCCGGGACAGGGCTGGAACACTGAGGCTTTCTTT.